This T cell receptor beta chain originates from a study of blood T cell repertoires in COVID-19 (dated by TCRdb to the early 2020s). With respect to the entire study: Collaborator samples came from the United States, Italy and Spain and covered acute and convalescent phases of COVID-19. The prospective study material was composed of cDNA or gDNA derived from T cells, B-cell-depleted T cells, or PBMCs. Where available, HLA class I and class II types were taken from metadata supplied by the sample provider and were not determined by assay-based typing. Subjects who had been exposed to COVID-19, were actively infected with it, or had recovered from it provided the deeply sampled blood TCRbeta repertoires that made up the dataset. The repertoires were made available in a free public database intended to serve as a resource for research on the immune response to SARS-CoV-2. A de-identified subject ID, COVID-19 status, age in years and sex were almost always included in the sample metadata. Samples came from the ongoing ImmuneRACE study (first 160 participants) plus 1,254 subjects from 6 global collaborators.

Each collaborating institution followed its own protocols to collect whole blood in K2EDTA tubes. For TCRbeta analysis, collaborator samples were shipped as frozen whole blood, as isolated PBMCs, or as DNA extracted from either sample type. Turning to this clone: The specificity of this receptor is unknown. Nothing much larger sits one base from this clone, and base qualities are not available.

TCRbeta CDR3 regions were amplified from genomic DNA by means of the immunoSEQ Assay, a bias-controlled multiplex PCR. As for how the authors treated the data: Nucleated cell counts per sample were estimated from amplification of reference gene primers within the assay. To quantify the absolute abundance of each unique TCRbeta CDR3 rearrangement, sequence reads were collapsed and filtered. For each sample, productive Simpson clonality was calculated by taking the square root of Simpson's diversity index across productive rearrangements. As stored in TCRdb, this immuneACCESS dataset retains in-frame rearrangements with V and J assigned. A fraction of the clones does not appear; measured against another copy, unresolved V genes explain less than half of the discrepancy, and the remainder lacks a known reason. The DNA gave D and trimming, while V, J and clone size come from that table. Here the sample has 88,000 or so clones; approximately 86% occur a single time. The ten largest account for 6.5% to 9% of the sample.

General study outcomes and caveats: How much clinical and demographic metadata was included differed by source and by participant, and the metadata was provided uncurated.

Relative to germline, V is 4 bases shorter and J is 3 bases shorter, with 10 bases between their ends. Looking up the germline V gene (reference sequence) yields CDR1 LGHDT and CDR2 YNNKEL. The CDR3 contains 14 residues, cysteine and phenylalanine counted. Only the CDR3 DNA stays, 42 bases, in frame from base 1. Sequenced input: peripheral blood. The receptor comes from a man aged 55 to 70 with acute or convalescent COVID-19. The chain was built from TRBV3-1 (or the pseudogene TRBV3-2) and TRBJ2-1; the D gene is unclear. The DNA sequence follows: TGTGCCAGCAGCCCCGATACCTACTACAATGAGCAGTTCTTC. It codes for CASSPDTYYNEQFF.